This T cell receptor beta chain was observed in a study of human thymus T cells. Findings and limits, study-wide: There were highly overlapping thymic repertoires among unrelated individuals, as related research reported.

The source of the thymus tissue was resections taken during corrective heart surgery. Libraries were prepared by immunoSEQ multiplex PCR; TCRdb keeps only in-frame clonotypes and omits some of them. There are around 130,000 clones in the sample; 90% to 95% occur only once, and around 0.025% lies in the top ten. With respect to this clone: The antigen remains undetermined.

The sample comprised thymus tissue. This receptor was taken from a boy less than two years old with a congenital heart defect but otherwise immunologically healthy.

CDR3 residues: CASSFTGDGYTF. CDR3 nucleotides: TGCGCCAGCAGCTTTACGGGGGATGGCTACACCTTC. This sequence joins TRBV5-1 and TRBJ1-2, with TRBD1 as a possible D gene (5 bases). The germline V gene has CDR1 SGHRS and CDR2 YFSETQ. V dropped 2 bases and J dropped 6 bases, with 8 bases sitting between them. The CDR3 has 12 residues.